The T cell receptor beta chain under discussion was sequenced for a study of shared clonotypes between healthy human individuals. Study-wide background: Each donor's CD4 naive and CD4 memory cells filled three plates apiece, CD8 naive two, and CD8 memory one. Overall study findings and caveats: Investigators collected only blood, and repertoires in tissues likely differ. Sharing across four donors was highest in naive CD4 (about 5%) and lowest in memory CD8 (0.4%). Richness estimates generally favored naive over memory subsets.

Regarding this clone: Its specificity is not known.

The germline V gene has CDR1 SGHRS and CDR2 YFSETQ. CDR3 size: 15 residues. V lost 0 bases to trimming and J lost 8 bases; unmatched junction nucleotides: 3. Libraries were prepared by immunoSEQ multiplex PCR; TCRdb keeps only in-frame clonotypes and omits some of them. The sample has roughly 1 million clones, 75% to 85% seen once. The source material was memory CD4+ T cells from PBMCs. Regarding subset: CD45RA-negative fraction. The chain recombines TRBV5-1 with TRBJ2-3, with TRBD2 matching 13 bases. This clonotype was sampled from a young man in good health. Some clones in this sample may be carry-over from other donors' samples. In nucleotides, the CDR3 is TGCGCCAGCAGCTTGGAGGGGACTAGCGGGGTTACGCAGTATTTT. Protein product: CASSLEGTSGVTQYF.